This TCR beta chain comes out of a study of long-term antiretroviral therapy in people with HIV. CDR3 length equals 16 residues. CDR1 and CDR2 (germline): MGHRA, YSYEKL. Trimming removed 5 bases at V and 2 bases at J, with 18 bases between. Survey level was the resolution at which the v3.0 immunoSEQ assay ran. Data came from immunoSEQ multiplex PCR; TCRdb stores just in-frame clones and leaves some out. The sample yields more than 20,000 clones, roughly 84% seen once. This material consisted of unsorted PBMCs, taken 1.9 years after starting antiretroviral therapy. The V call is TRBV4-1, the J call TRBJ1-1, with a possible D match to TRBD1 (6 bases). This receptor was identified in a woman between 45 and 65 years old with HIV. As DNA, the CDR3 is TGCGCCAGCAGCGAGTACAGGGTACGAGGAAACACTGAAGCTTTCTTT. This encodes CASSEYRVRGNTEAFF.